What follows are 26 T cell receptor beta chains derived from one specimen sequenced in a study of blood T cell repertoires in COVID-19. Assay used: immunoSEQ multiplex PCR; TCRdb lists only in-frame clones, some missing. The repertoire holds about 260,000 clones, with around 88% as singletons. The sample taken for sequencing was PBMCs or T cells enriched from blood (not recorded which). These receptors all stem from a woman aged 40 to 49 with acute COVID-19.

CDR3 nucleotide sequence: TGTGCCAGCAGTTTAAAGGGGTTGGGGAACACTGAAGCTTTCTTT. This gives the protein CASSLKGLGNTEAFF. J is TRBJ1-1 and V is TRBV27, with D perhaps TRBD1 (5 bases). The CDR3 covers 15 residues. Germline V gives CDR1 MNHEY, CDR2 SMNVEV (reference sequence). The germline V and J ends were trimmed by 2 bases and 1 base, with 11 bases remaining between them.

The rearrangement links TRBV12-3 or TRBV12-4 to TRBJ1-2; D is perhaps TRBD1 (5 bases). The CDR3 is 13 amino acids. V was shortened by 8 bases and J by 0 bases, with 10 bases between the two germline ends. In nucleotides, the CDR3 is TGTGCCAGCTATTCCAGGGCTAACTATGGCTACACCTTC. Translated: CASYSRANYGYTF.

The chain couples TRBV15 to TRBJ2-7; TRBD1 matches 9 bases. Germline CDR1 and CDR2: LNHNV and YYDKDF (reference sequence). J was trimmed by 1 base and V by 3 bases; bases with no gene match: 4. This CDR3 comprises 15 residues. The CDR3 coding sequence is TGTGCCACCAGCAGCCGAGGGACAGGGTCCTACGAGCAGTACTTC. Translation gives CATSSRGTGSYEQYF.

The CDR3, as DNA: TGTGCCAGCAGCTTAGTAACGGGAGTCGCCTACGAGCAGTACTTC. It yields the protein CASSLVTGVAYEQYF. The gene calls are TRBV11-2 and TRBJ2-7, with TRBD2 as a possible D gene (6 bases). CDR1 and CDR2 from the germline V gene are SGHAT and FQNNGV. CDR3 length equals 15 residues. V was shortened by 1 base and J by 2 bases, with 12 bases between the two germline ends.

The chain is built from TRBV7-3 and TRBJ2-2, with D perhaps matching TRBD2 (6 bases). Between the trimmed V and J ends, which lost 3 bases and 7 bases, there was a span of 18 bases. Germline CDR1 SGHTA, CDR2 FQGTGA. This CDR3 is 16 amino acids long. In DNA form, the CDR3 reads TGTGCCAGCAGCTTCTTCGGGAGTCGTCCAGACGGGGAGCTGTTTTTT. Translation gives CASSFFGSRPDGELFF. The variable domain in full, with the rest retrieved from reference TRBV7-3 and TRBJ2-2, is GAGVSQTPSNKVTEKGKYVELRCDPISGHTALYWYRQSLGQGPEFLIYFQGTGAADDSGLPNDRFFAVRPEGSVSTLKIQRTERGDSAVYLCASSFFGSRPDGELFFGEGSRLTVL.

This clone was seen once. The chain joins TRBV6-5 to TRBJ1-2; TRBD1 might be the D (6 bases). The CDR3 sequence is 15 residues long. CDR1 and CDR2 (germline): MNHEY, SVGAGI. Trimming took 5 bases from V and 6 from J, leaving 19 bases between them. CDR3 protein: CASSPRTAYAHGYTF. Here the CDR3 DNA reads TGTGCCAGCAGTCCCAGGACAGCTTATGCCCATGGCTACACCTTC.

The V gene is TRBV24-1, the J gene TRBJ1-2; no reliable D call. The ends were cut back, 0 bases at V and 8 bases at J, with 9 bases in the middle. The germline gives CDR1 KGHDR, CDR2 SFDVKD. CDR3 length: 13 residues. The CDR3 protein is CATSDLGQLGYTF. The CDR3 nucleotides are TGTGCCACCAGTGATTTGGGGCAATTGGGCTACACCTTC.

The rearrangement links TRBV6-5 to TRBJ1-2; TRBD1 aligns across 7 bases. The V segment lost 5 bases and the J segment 0 bases; nucleotides outside the gene matches: 3. Germline CDR1 is MNHEY and CDR2 is SVGAGI. This CDR3 region has 14 residues. The CDR3 here is CASSRTGSNYGYTF. The CDR3 DNA is TGTGCCAGCAGTCGGACAGGCTCTAACTATGGCTACACCTTC.

The rearrangement joins TRBV7-9 to TRBJ2-2; 8 bases map to TRBD1. The V and J ends lost 5 bases and 0 bases, in that order; junction bases with no gene match: 5. Germline lookup yields CDR1 SEHNR and CDR2 FQNEAQ (reference sequence). This CDR3 is 16 amino acids long. The CDR3 loop is CASSPTDRANTGELFF. CDR3 coding DNA: TGTGCCAGCAGCCCCACGGACAGGGCGAACACCGGGGAGCTGTTTTTT.

This chain connects TRBV5-1 to TRBJ2-1; a weak D match, TRBD1 (5 bases). The germline V gene has CDR1 SGHRS and CDR2 YFSETQ. The V end lost 0 bases, the J end lost 10 bases, and 14 bases lay between the germline ends. This CDR3 has 14 amino acids. The CDR3 sequence is CASSLGGAPPEQFF. CDR3 DNA: TGCGCCAGCAGCTTGGGGGGCGCTCCCCCGGAGCAGTTCTTC.

V and J are TRBV9 and TRBJ1-1; 9 bases are a match to TRBD1. The CDR3 runs 13 residues. J was trimmed by 5 bases and V by 3 bases; bases with no gene match: 2. Looked up from germline, CDR1 is SGDLS and CDR2 is YYNGEE. DNA of the CDR3: TGTGCCAGCAGCGGGACAGGGGAAACTGAAGCTTTCTTT. Its protein product is CASSGTGETEAFF. The whole variable domain, remainder taken from reference TRBV9 and TRBJ1-1, is DSGVTQTPKHLITATGQRVTLRCSPRSGDLSVYWYQQSLDQGLQFLIQYYNGEERAKGNILERFSAQQFPDLHSELNLSSLELGDSALYFCASSGTGETEAFFGQGTRLTVV.

The V call is TRBV6-2 or TRBV6-3, the J call TRBJ2-2, with D possibly TRBD1 on 5 matching bases. This CDR3 region has 13 residues. Deletions cut 6 bases from V and 4 bases from J, with 9 bases between. Germline-derived CDR1 and CDR2 are MNHEY and SVGEGT. The CDR3 loop reads CASSRQLTGELFF. For the CDR3, the DNA is TGTGCCAGCAGCCGACAGCTCACCGGGGAGCTGTTTTTT.

This chain links TRBV30 with TRBJ2-2; perhaps TRBD1 as D (6 bases). CDR1 and CDR2 (germline): GTSNPN, SVGIG (reference sequence). V was shortened by 3 bases and J by 5 bases, with 13 bases between the two germline ends. The CDR3 contains 14 residues. CDR3 bases: TGTGCCTGGAGCGGACAGCAAGTTACCGGGGAGCTGTTTTTT. Amino acid sequence: CAWSGQQVTGELFF.

The chain is built from TRBV28 and TRBJ1-2; 9 bases are shared with TRBD1. The CDR3 covers 15 residues. V shed 6 bases, J shed 2 bases, and the junction held 7 bases outside the gene matches. Per the germline V gene, CDR1 is MDHEN and CDR2 is SYDVKM. CDR3 sequence: CASSQPGQGNYGYTF. CDR3 coding DNA: TGTGCCAGCAGCCAGCCCGGACAGGGGAACTATGGCTACACCTTC.

The chain is built from TRBV11-2 and TRBJ1-2, with D unresolved. Deletions cut 1 base from V and 0 bases from J, with 6 bases between. Germline CDR1 is SGHAT and CDR2 is FQNNGV. CDR3 length: 14 residues. CDR3 loop: CASSLGGTNYGYTF. In nucleotides, the CDR3 is TGTGCCAGCAGCTTAGGTGGCACTAACTATGGCTACACCTTC.

The rearrangement uses TRBV9 and TRBJ2-2; possibly TRBD1 for D (6 bases). The V and J ends lost 4 bases and 0 bases respectively, with 16 bases between them. Germline V lookup: CDR1 SGDLS, CDR2 YYNGEE. The CDR3 is made up of 17 amino acids. CDR3 sequence (DNA): TGTGCCAGCAGCCCCCGAATGGGGACATCGAACACCGGGGAGCTGTTTTTT. This translates into CASSPRMGTSNTGELFF.

The chain is built from TRBV19 and TRBJ1-2; a weak D match, TRBD1 (5 bases). This CDR3 has 12 residues. The V end was cut by 5 bases, the J end by 8 bases, with 12 bases between. From germline, CDR1 is LNHDA and CDR2 SQIVND (reference sequence). The chain's CDR3 is CASSSRAWGYTF. The CDR3, as DNA: TGTGCCAGTAGTTCCAGGGCCTGGGGCTACACCTTC.

The chain is built from TRBV19 and TRBJ1-2; D might be TRBD1 (6 bases). Germline loops: CDR1 LNHDA, CDR2 SQIVND (reference sequence). This CDR3 is 15 amino acids long. Trimming took off 8 bases at V and 4 bases at J, with 20 bases between the two ends. This CDR3 reads CASQPAPGQLYGYTF. CDR3 in DNA: TGTGCCAGTCAACCCGCCCCCGGACAGCTCTATGGCTACACCTTC.

The table lists this clone with a count of one. This chain joins TRBV5-6 and TRBJ2-5; no clear D. Trimming removed 4 bases from V and 5 bases from J, with 21 bases in between. The germline CDR1 and CDR2 sequences are SGHDT and YYEEEE. CDR3 length: 16 amino acids. CDR3 protein: CASSAASHGMWETQYF. The CDR3, as DNA: TGTGCCAGCAGCGCGGCGTCTCACGGCATGTGGGAGACCCAGTACTTC.

J is TRBJ1-2 and V is TRBV15, with unresolved D. Germline CDR1 LNHNV, CDR2 YYDKDF (reference sequence). The CDR3 has 13 amino acids. V was shortened by 3 bases and J by 4 bases, with 9 bases between the two germline ends. The DNA for the CDR3 is TGTGCCACCAGCAGGCTAGGAGGCTATGGCTACACCTTC. Its translation is CATSRLGGYGYTF.

This rearrangement joins TRBV7-9 to TRBJ2-1; TRBD2 might be the D (6 bases). The CDR3 is made up of 14 amino acids. Deletions cut 5 bases from V and 8 bases from J, with 16 bases between. CDR1 and CDR2 from the germline V gene are SEHNR and FQNEAQ (reference sequence). The CDR3 DNA sequence: TGTGCCAGCAGCCGACGGGACTCGTTAGATGAGCAGTTCTTC. Protein: CASSRRDSLDEQFF.

The gene calls are TRBV3-1 (or the pseudogene TRBV3-2) and TRBJ2-5; D might be TRBD1 (6 bases). The V end was cut by 1 base, the J end by 5 bases, with 8 bases between. The CDR3 extends over 13 amino acids. Germline V CDR1 and CDR2: LGHDT, YNNKEL (reference sequence). The CDR3 region has the DNA TGTGCCAGCAGCCAAGCCACAGGGGAGACCCAGTACTTC. Translated, it gives CASSQATGETQYF.

The table lists this clone with a count of one. V usage is TRBV9 and J usage is TRBJ2-7; 8 bases map to TRBD1. The CDR3 runs to 16 residues. V shed 0 bases and J 3 bases; nucleotides not matched to a gene: 8. The germline V gene encodes CDR1 SGDLS and CDR2 YYNGEE. The chain's CDR3 is CASSVGWDRSLYEQYF. The CDR3 DNA follows: TGTGCCAGCAGCGTAGGGTGGGACAGGTCCCTCTACGAGCAGTACTTC. Full variable domain (rest looked up from reference TRBV9 and TRBJ2-7): DSGVTQTPKHLITATGQRVTLRCSPRSGDLSVYWYQQSLDQGLQFLIQYYNGEERAKGNILERFSAQQFPDLHSELNLSSLELGDSALYFCASSVGWDRSLYEQYFGPGTRLTVT.

The J gene is TRBJ2-1, the V gene TRBV10-3; TRBD1 agrees at 11 bases. Trimming cost V 4 bases and J 4 bases; bases outside gene matches: 9. CDR1 and CDR2 (germline): ENHRY, SYGVKD. The CDR3 is 17 amino acids. CDR3 loop: CAISGESGTGGYNEQFF. CDR3 coding DNA: TGTGCCATCAGTGGGGAGTCCGGGACAGGGGGGTACAATGAGCAGTTCTTC.

In its sample, this clone was seen once. The J gene is TRBJ2-1, the V gene TRBV27; no clear D gene. Germline V gene lookup returns CDR1 MNHEY and CDR2 SMNVEV (reference sequence). CDR3 length: 15 residues. V was trimmed by 5 bases and J by 1 base, leaving 12 bases between them. Written as DNA, the CDR3 is TGTGCCAGCAGTATATTCTCTCCGTCCTACAATGAGCAGTTCTTC. This codes for CASSIFSPSYNEQFF.

The chain links TRBV4-3 to TRBJ1-1; weak D call: TRBD1 (5 bases). CDR1 is LGHNA and CDR2 is YSLEER in the germline V gene. V lost 0 bases and J 1 base, leaving 15 bases between the germline ends. This CDR3 contains 17 residues. CDR3: CASSQDLVGRGNTEAFF. CDR3 in DNA: TGCGCCAGCAGCCAAGATCTGGTAGGAAGGGGGAACACTGAAGCTTTCTTT.